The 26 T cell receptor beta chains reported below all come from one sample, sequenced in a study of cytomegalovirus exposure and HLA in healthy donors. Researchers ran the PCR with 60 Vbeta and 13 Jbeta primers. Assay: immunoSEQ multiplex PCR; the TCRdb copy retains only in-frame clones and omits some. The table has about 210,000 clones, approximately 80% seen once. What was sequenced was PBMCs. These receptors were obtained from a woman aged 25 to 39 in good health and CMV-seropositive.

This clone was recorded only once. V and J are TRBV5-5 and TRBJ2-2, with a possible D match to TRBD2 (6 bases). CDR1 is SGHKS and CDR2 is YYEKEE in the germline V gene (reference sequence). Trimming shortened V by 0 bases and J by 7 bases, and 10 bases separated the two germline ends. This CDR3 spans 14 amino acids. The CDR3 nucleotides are TGTGCCAGCAGCTTGGGACTAGGGGACGGGGAGCTGTTTTTT. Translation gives CASSLGLGDGELFF.

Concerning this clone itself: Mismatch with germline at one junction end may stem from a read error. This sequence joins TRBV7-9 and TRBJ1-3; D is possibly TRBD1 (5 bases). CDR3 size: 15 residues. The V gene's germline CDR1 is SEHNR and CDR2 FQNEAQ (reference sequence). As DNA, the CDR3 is TGTTCCAGCAGCTTGCAGGGAGGTATTAGAAACACCATATATTTT. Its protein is CSSSLQGGIRNTIYF.

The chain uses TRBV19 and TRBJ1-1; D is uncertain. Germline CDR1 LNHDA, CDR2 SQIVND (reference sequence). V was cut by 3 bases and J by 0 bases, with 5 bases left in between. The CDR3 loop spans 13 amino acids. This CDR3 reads CASSIGVNTEAFF. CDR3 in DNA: TGTGCCAGTAGTATCGGTGTGAACACTGAAGCTTTCTTT.

CDR3 amino acids: CAISESAVRGTEAFF. The CDR3 DNA follows: TGTGCCATCAGTGAGTCGGCAGTCAGAGGCACTGAAGCTTTCTTT. The chain is built from TRBV10-3 and TRBJ1-1, with D unresolved. Germline CDR1 and CDR2: ENHRY and SYGVKD. Trimming cost V 0 bases and J 4 bases, with 12 bases left between them. The CDR3 is 15 residues long.

The CDR3 is CASSLQGVGTGELFF. The CDR3 coding sequence is TGCGCCAGCAGCTTGCAGGGGGTAGGAACCGGGGAGCTGTTTTTT. This chain uses TRBV5-1 with TRBJ2-2; the match to TRBD1 covers 7 bases. V dropped 1 base and J dropped 5; count of bases not matched to a gene: 5. CDR3 length: 15 residues. Germline CDR1 and CDR2: SGHRS and YFSETQ.

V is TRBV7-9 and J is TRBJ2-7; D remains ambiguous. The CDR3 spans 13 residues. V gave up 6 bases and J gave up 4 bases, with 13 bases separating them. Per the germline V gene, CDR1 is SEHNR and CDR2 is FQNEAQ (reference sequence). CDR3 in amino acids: CASRPGGRYEQYF. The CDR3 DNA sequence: TGTGCCAGCAGGCCCGGCGGTCGGTACGAGCAGTACTTC. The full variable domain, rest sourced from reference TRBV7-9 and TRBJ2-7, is DTGVSQNPRHKITKRGQNVTFRCDPISEHNRLYWYRQTLGQGPEFLTYFQNEAQLEKSRLLSDRFSAERPKGSFSTLEIQRTEQGDSAMYLCASRPGGRYEQYFGPGTRLTVT.

CDR3 protein: CASSATSGNSPLHF. The CDR3 nucleotides are TGTGCCAGCAGCGCCACGTCAGGGAACTCACCCCTCCACTTT. The gene calls are TRBV6-4 and TRBJ1-6; D is possibly TRBD1 (5 bases). CDR1 is MRHNA and CDR2 is SNTAGT in the germline V gene. The V and J ends lost 6 bases and 10 bases respectively, with 16 bases between them. The CDR3 totals 14 residues.

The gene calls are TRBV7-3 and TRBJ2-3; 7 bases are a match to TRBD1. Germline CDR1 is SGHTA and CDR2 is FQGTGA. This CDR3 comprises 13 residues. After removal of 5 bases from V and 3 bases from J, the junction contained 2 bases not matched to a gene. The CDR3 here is CASSLDRTDTQYF. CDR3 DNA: TGTGCCAGCAGCCTGGACAGGACAGATACGCAGTATTTT.

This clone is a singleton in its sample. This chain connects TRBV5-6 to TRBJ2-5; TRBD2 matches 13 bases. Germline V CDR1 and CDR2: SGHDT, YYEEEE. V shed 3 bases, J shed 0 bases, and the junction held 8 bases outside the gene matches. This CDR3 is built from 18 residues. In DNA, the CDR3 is TGTGCCAGCAGCTCAAGACTAGCGGGGGGTCCGTACCAAGAGACCCAGTACTTC. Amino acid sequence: CASSSRLAGGPYQETQYF.

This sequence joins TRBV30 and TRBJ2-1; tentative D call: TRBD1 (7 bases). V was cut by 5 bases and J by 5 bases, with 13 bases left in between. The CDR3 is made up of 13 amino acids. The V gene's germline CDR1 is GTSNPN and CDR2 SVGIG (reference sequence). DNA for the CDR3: TGTGCCTGGGAGATCAGGGGGGACAATGAGCAGTTCTTC. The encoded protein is CAWEIRGDNEQFF. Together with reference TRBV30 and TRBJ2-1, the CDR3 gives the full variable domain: SQTIHQWPATLVQPVGSPLSLECTVEGTSNPNLYWYRQAAGRGLQLLFYSVGIGQISSEVPQNLSASRPQDRQFILSSKKLLLSDSGFYLCAWEIRGDNEQFFGPGTRLTVL.

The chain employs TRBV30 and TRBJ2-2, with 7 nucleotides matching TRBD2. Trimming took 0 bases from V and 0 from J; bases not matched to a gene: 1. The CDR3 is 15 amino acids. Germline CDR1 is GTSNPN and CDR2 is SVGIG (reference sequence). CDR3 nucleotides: TGTGCCTGGAGTGTACGGGGGGCGAACACCGGGGAGCTGTTTTTT. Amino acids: CAWSVRGANTGELFF.

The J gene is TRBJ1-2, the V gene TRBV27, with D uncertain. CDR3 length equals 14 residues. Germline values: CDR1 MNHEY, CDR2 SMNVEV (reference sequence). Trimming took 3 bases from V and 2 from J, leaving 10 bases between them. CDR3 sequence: CASSLTGLNYGYTF. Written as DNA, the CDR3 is TGTGCCAGCAGTTTGACGGGGTTAAACTATGGCTACACCTTC.

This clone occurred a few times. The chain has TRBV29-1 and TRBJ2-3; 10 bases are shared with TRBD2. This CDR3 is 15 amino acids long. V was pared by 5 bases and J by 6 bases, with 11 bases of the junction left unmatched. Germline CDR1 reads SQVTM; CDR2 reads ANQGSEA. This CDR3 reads CSVREAGGAGDTQYF. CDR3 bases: TGCAGCGTTAGGGAAGCGGGGGGGGCGGGGGATACGCAGTATTTT.

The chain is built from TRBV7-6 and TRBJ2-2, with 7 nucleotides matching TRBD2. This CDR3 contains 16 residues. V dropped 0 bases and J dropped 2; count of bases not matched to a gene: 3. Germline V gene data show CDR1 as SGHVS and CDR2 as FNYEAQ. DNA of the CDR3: TGTGCCAGCAGCTTAGCGGAGGGACTAAACACCGGGGAGCTGTTTTTT. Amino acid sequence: CASSLAEGLNTGELFF.

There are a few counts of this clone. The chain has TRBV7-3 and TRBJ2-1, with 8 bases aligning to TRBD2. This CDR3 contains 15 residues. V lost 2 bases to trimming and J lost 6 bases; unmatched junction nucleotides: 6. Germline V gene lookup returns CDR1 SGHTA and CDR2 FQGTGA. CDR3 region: CASSLASGYLNEQFF. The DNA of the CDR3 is TGTGCCAGCAGCTTAGCTAGCGGGTACCTCAATGAGCAGTTCTTC.

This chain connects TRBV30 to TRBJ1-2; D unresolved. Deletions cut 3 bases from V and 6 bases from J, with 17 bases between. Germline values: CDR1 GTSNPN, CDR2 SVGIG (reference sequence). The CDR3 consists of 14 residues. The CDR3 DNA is TGTGCCTGGAGCGTACCCGAGGTATTGGATGGCTACACCTTC. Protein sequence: CAWSVPEVLDGYTF.

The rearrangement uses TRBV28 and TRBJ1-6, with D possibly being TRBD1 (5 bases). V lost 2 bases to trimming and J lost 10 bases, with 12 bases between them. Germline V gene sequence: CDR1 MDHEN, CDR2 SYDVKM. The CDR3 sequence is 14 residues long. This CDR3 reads CASSLPTGFSPLHF. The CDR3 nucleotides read TGTGCCAGCAGTTTACCTACAGGATTCTCACCCCTCCACTTT.

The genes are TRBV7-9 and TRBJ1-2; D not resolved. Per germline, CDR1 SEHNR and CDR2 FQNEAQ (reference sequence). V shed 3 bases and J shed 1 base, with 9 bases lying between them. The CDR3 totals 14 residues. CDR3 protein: CASSLKTGNYGYTF. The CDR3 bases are TGTGCCAGCAGCTTGAAGACGGGTAACTATGGCTACACCTTC.

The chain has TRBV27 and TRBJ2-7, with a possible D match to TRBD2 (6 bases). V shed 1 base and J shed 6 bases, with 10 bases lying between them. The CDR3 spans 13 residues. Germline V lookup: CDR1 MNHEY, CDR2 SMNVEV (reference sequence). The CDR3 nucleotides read TGTGCCAGCAGTTTATATACTAGCTCCGAGCAGTACTTC. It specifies CASSLYTSSEQYF.

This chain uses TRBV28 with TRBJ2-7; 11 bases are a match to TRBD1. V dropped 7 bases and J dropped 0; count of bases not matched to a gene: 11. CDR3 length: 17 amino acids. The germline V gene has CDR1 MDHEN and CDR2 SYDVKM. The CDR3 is CASTDFGQGASSYEQYF. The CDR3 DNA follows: TGTGCCAGCACCGACTTCGGACAGGGGGCGAGCTCCTACGAGCAGTACTTC.

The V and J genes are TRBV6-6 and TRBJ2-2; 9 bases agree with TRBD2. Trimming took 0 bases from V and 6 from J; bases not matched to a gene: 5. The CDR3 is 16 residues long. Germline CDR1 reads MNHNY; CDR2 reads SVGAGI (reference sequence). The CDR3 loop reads CASSYSGRGGPGELFF. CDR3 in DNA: TGTGCCAGCAGTTACTCGGGGCGGGGGGGCCCCGGGGAGCTGTTTTTT.

CDR3 sequence: CASSLRDTQYF. Here the CDR3 DNA reads TGTGCCAGCAGTTTACGAGATACGCAGTATTTT. This sequence joins TRBV28 and TRBJ2-3, with D uncertain. Germline V gene sequence: CDR1 MDHEN, CDR2 SYDVKM. V was cut by 2 bases and J by 5 bases, with 2 bases left in between. The CDR3 is 11 amino acids.

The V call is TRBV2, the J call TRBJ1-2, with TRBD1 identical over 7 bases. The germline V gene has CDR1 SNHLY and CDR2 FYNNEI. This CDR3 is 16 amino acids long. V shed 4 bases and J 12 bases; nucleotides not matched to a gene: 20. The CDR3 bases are TGTGCCAGCAGTGCGGGGACAGTTGACAATGGATTCGGCCACACCTTC. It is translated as CASSAGTVDNGFGHTF.

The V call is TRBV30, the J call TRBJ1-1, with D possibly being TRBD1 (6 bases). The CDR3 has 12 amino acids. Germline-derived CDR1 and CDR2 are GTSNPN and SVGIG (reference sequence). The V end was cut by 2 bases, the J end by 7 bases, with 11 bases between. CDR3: CAWSRGGNEAFF. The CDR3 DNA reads TGTGCCTGGAGTAGAGGGGGAAATGAAGCTTTCTTT.

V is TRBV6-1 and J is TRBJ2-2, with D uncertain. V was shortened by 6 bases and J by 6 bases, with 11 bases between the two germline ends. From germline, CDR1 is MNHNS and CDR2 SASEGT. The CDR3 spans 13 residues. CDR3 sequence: CASSNTGAGELFF. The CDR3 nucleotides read TGTGCCAGCAGCAACACGGGTGCCGGGGAGCTGTTTTTT.

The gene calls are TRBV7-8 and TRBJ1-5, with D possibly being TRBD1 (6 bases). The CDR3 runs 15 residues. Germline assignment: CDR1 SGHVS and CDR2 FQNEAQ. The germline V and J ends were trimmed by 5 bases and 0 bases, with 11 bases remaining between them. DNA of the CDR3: TGTGCCAGCAGCCCAACAGGGTTTAGCAATCAGCCCCAGCATTTT. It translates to CASSPTGFSNQPQHF.